This T cell receptor (beta chain) derives from a study of T cell responses to AZD1222 COVID-19 vaccine. Data came from immunoSEQ multiplex PCR; TCRdb stores just in-frame clones and leaves some out. The sample has 110,000 to 150,000 clones; approximately 90% are singletons. V lost 2 bases and J lost 2, with 6 bases in between. CDR3 length: 13 amino acids. Sample: peripheral blood, taken 28 days after the second AZD1222 dose. This TCR was sampled from an adult who received the AZD1222 COVID-19 vaccine. This rearrangement joins TRBV12-3 or TRBV12-4 to TRBJ2-5; D call uncertain. In nucleotides, the CDR3 is TGTGCCAGCAGTTTAAGCAAGCAAGAGACCCAGTACTTC. It is translated as CASSLSKQETQYF.